The present T cell receptor beta chain was sequenced within a study of blood T cell repertoires in COVID-19. Whole-study context: COVID-19 samples collected from the United States, Italy and Spain covered acute and convalescent phases. In each case, the material was cDNA or gDNA derived from T cells, B-cell-depleted T cells, or PBMCs.

Germline V lookup: CDR1 SGDLS, CDR2 YYNGEE. The CDR3 covers 13 residues. The V gene lost 0 bases and the J gene lost 10 bases, with 10 bases spanning the gap. Authors' processing steps: Reference gene primers were amplified, and this amplification served to estimate nucleated cell counts. The assay was immunoSEQ multiplex PCR, and TCRdb's table has in-frame clones only and misses some. The V and J calls and the clone size are those of that table, but D and trimming were determined from the DNA. The sample contains about 130,000 clones, approximately 88% of which appear only once. The chain couples TRBV9 to TRBJ2-2; D is undetermined. The specimen was peripheral blood. The TCR was taken from a middle-aged man with acute or convalescent COVID-19. CDR3 DNA: TGTGCCAGCAGCGTAGCTCCCTCCCTGGAGCTGTTTTTT. It translates to CASSVAPSLELFF. The variable domain in full, with the rest retrieved from reference TRBV9 and TRBJ2-2, is DSGVTQTPKHLITATGQRVTLRCSPRSGDLSVYWYQQSLDQGLQFLIQYYNGEERAKGNILERFSAQQFPDLHSELNLSSLELGDSALYFCASSVAPSLELFFGEGSRLTVL.